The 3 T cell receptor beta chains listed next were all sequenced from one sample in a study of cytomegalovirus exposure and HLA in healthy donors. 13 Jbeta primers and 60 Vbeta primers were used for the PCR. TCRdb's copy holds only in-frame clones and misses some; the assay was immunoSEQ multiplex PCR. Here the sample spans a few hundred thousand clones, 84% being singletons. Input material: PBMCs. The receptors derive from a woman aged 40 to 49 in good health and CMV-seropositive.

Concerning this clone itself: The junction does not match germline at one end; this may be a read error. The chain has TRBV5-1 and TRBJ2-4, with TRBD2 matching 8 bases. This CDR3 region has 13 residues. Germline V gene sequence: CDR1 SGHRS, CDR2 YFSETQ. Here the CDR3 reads CASSSGGGNSQYF. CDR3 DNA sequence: TGCGCCAGCAGCTCGGGGGGGGGAAACAGTCAGTACTTC.

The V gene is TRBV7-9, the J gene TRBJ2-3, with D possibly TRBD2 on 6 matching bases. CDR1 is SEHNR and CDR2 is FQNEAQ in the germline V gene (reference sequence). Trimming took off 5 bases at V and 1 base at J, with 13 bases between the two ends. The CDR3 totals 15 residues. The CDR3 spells CASSPSSVRTDTQYF. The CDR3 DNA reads TGTGCCAGCAGCCCCTCTAGCGTGCGCACAGATACGCAGTATTTT.

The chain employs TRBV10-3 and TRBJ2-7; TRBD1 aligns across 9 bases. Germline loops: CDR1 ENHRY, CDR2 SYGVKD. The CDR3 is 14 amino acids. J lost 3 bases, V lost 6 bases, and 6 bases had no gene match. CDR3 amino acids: CAISSQGAGYEQYF. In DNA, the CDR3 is TGTGCCATCAGCTCACAGGGGGCAGGCTACGAGCAGTACTTC.